One sample yielded the 32 T cell receptor beta chains listed below, sequenced in a study of human T cells and chemical hapten exposure. Time point denoted: patch test 2, 6 weeks after DPC sensitization. Treatment of the sample: therapeutic diphenylcyclopropenone sensitization with weekly scalp DPC. TCRdb recomputed calls from the RACE reads with MiXCR, one row per CDR3 protein. The data show about 380,000 distinct CDR3 sequences, more than 5% seen once. This material consisted of whole blood, taken in connection with sensitization to the hapten diphenylcyclopropenone (DPC). The receptors come from a woman aged 18 to 35 with alopecia areata. Some clones in this sample may be carry-over from other donors' samples.

In this sample, this clonotype turned up many times. This chain uses TRBV11-2 with TRBJ2-7, with TRBD1 matching 7 bases. V dropped 0 bases and J dropped 6; count of bases not matched to a gene: 8. In germline, CDR1 is SGHAT, CDR2 FQNNGV. CDR3 length: 15 amino acids. The CDR3 is CASSLDQGDASEQYF. DNA for the CDR3: TGTGCCAGCAGCTTAGATCAGGGGGATGCCTCCGAGCAGTACTTC.

This chain links TRBV6-5 with TRBJ2-4; 10 positions agree with TRBD2. V gave up 5 bases and J gave up 1 base; unmatched junction bases: 2. Per the germline V gene, CDR1 is MNHEY and CDR2 is SVGAGI. This CDR3 is 15 amino acids long. In nucleotides, the CDR3 is TGTGCCAGCAGTAGCGGGGGGGCCGCCAAAAACATTCAGTACTTC. It yields the protein CASSSGGAAKNIQYF.

In this sample, this clonotype turned up many times. The gene calls are TRBV29-1 and TRBJ2-1; no reliable D call. The germline gives CDR1 SQVTM, CDR2 ANQGSEA. V lost 0 bases and J 5 bases, leaving 8 bases between the germline ends. The CDR3 is made up of 13 amino acids. CDR3: CSVEEWSDNEQFF. CDR3 DNA sequence: TGCAGCGTTGAAGAGTGGTCTGACAATGAGCAGTTCTTC.

This clonotype occurred a few times. The V and J genes are TRBV6-5 and TRBJ1-4; TRBD1 matches at 8 bases. V lost 2 bases to trimming and J lost 8 bases; unmatched junction nucleotides: 4. The CDR3 loop spans 14 amino acids. The germline V gene encodes CDR1 MNHEY and CDR2 SVGAGI. CDR3 nucleotides: TGTGCCAGCAGTTACGGGACAGGACCAGAAAAACTGTTTTTT. Encoded protein: CASSYGTGPEKLFF.

This clonotype was recorded many times. The chain couples TRBV6-1 to TRBJ1-5; D might be TRBD1 (6 bases). The V end was cut by 7 bases, the J end by 6 bases, with 16 bases between. CDR1 is MNHNS, CDR2 SASEGT, per germline. CDR3 length equals 14 residues. The CDR3 loop reads CASMTPGAGQPQHF. The DNA of the CDR3 is TGTGCCAGCATGACTCCGGGGGCTGGTCAGCCCCAGCATTTT.

This rearrangement joins TRBV7-9 to TRBJ2-3; no definite D call. CDR3 size: 14 residues. Deletions cut 3 bases from V and 4 bases from J, with 11 bases between. Germline CDR1 is SEHNR and CDR2 is FQNEAQ (reference sequence). The CDR3 DNA follows: TGTGCCAGCAGCTTGATCTCGCTAGCAGATACGCAGTATTTT. This sequence encodes CASSLISLADTQYF.

This clonotype occurred a few times. The chain has TRBV5-1 and TRBJ1-2, with TRBD1 identical over 11 bases. V was pared by 4 bases and J by 4 bases, with 9 bases of the junction left unmatched. This CDR3 spans 16 amino acids. Germline values: CDR1 SGHRS, CDR2 YFSETQ. CDR3: CASSLGQGASPYGYTF. In nucleotides, the CDR3 is TGCGCCAGCAGCCTCGGACAGGGGGCTTCCCCCTATGGCTACACCTTC.

The chain has TRBV7-2 and TRBJ2-7, with D uncertain. Looked up from germline, CDR1 is SGHTA and CDR2 is FQGNSA. The CDR3 has 15 residues. The V gene lost 8 bases and the J gene lost 3 bases, with 20 bases spanning the gap. The CDR3 protein is CASGVDRAFFYEQYF. Written as DNA, the CDR3 is TGTGCCAGCGGCGTTGACCGGGCCTTCTTCTACGAGCAGTACTTC.

This clonotype has more than one count but fewer than ten. The rearrangement uses TRBV5-4 and TRBJ2-7; TRBD2 aligns across 11 bases. This CDR3 region has 14 residues. J was trimmed by 6 bases and V by 2 bases; bases with no gene match: 4. From germline, CDR1 is SGHNT and CDR2 YYREEE (reference sequence). In DNA, the CDR3 is TGTGCCAGCAGCTTTAGCGGGGGGGTAGCCGAGCAGTACTTC. It is translated as CASSFSGGVAEQYF. Looking up the rest from reference TRBV5-4 and TRBJ2-7 gives the full variable domain: ETGVTQSPTHLIKTRGQQVTLRCSSQSGHNTVSWYQQALGQGPQFIFQYYREEENGRGNFPPRFSGLQFPNYSSELNVNALELDDSALYLCASSFSGGVAEQYFGPGTRLTVT.

This clonotype showed up many times. The rearrangement uses TRBV27 and TRBJ1-5; D is undetermined. V was clipped by 5 bases and J by 0 bases, with 11 bases between them. The germline V gene has CDR1 MNHEY and CDR2 SMNVEV (reference sequence). CDR3 length: 15 amino acids. The CDR3 here is CASSPQSYSNQPQHF. CDR3 sequence (DNA): TGTGCCAGCAGTCCCCAGAGTTATAGCAATCAGCCCCAGCATTTT.

V gene TRBV6-5 combines with J gene TRBJ2-3, with 9 bases that match TRBD2. Looked up from germline, CDR1 is MNHEY and CDR2 is SVGAGI. With V trimmed by 5 bases and J by 6 bases, 9 bases remained unmatched. This CDR3 spans 15 amino acids. CDR3 in DNA: TGTGCCAGCAGTCCTTCCGCGGGGGGGCGCGATACGCAGTATTTT. Translated, it gives CASSPSAGGRDTQYF.

This clonotype has just a few counts. This chain connects TRBV5-1 to TRBJ2-3; TRBD1 matches 7 bases. The CDR3 covers 15 residues. Trimming at V came to 0 bases and at J to 3 bases, leaving 4 bases not matched to a gene. Germline V gene data show CDR1 as SGHRS and CDR2 as YFSETQ. The DNA for the CDR3 is TGCGCCAGCAGCTTGGGACAGGGTGTAACAGATACGCAGTATTTT. Translated: CASSLGQGVTDTQYF.

The chain is built from TRBV7-9 and TRBJ1-6; weak D call: TRBD1 (5 bases). CDR3 length: 15 amino acids. The germline V gene encodes CDR1 SEHNR and CDR2 FQNEAQ (reference sequence). Trimming removed 5 bases at V and 7 bases at J, with 15 bases between. CDR3 amino acids: CASSQGSSENSPLHF. The CDR3 nucleotides are TGTGCCAGCAGCCAGGGTTCCTCTGAAAATTCACCCCTCCACTTT.

This clonotype has a handful of counts. This rearrangement joins TRBV5-1 to TRBJ1-1, with D possibly matching TRBD1 (6 bases). The CDR3 loop spans 16 amino acids. Germline CDR1 SGHRS, CDR2 YFSETQ. V was clipped by 0 bases and J by 0 bases, with 12 bases between them. CDR3 loop: CASSLATGQLNTEAFF. The CDR3 coding sequence is TGCGCCAGCAGCTTGGCGACAGGACAGCTGAACACTGAAGCTTTCTTT.

The J gene is TRBJ2-3, the V gene TRBV5-6, with a tentative D call TRBD1 (6 bases). The CDR3 spans 13 residues. Germline values: CDR1 SGHDT, CDR2 YYEEEE. Trimming took 0 bases from V and 7 from J, leaving 9 bases between them. CDR3 coding DNA: TGTGCCAGCAGCTTGGAGGACAGTCATACGCAGTATTTT. The encoded protein is CASSLEDSHTQYF.

Ten or more counts support this clonotype. Germline is not matched at one junction end, which may reflect a read error. This chain joins TRBV10-3 and TRBJ1-2, with D possibly being TRBD1 (5 bases). The CDR3 has 14 amino acids. The germline V gene has CDR1 ENHRY and CDR2 SYGVKD. The CDR3 nucleotides read TGTGCCATCAGTGAGTCGAGGGGCCAGACCGTGATCGCCTTC. This encodes CAISESRGQTVIAF.

In this sample, this clonotype turned up a few times. This chain uses TRBV11-2 with TRBJ2-3; 9 bases map to TRBD2. Germline V gene lookup returns CDR1 SGHAT and CDR2 FQNNGV. V was clipped by 5 bases and J by 5 bases; unmatched bases: 8. CDR3 length equals 15 residues. DNA of the CDR3: TGTGCCAGCAGCCCCCCGGGACTAGCTGGAGATACGCAGTATTTT. This codes for CASSPPGLAGDTQYF.

In its sample, this clonotype was seen many times. This sequence joins TRBV5-1 and TRBJ2-3; no reliable D call. V lost 6 bases and J lost 3, with 14 bases in between. Germline CDR1 is SGHRS and CDR2 is YFSETQ. This CDR3 comprises 14 residues. The CDR3 DNA reads TGCGCCAGCACTCCAGAGCCCACGACAGATACGCAGTATTTT. This encodes CASTPEPTTDTQYF.

As to this clonotype: In this CDR3 the conserved last residue, phenylalanine or tryptophan, is missing, so a read error is likely. V usage is TRBV6-2 or TRBV6-3 and J usage is TRBJ2-4, with D uncertain. The CDR3 has 17 amino acids. V was cut by 0 bases and J by 1 base, with 13 bases left in between. The V gene's germline CDR1 is MNHEY and CDR2 SVGEGT. DNA for the CDR3: TGTGCCAGCAGTTACTCGATGCGTCGTTTTGCCAAAAACATTCAGTACTCC. Translation gives CASSYSMRRFAKNIQYS.

The CDR3 DNA sequence: TGTGCCAGCAGCTACCCTCAGATGGATACGCAGTATTTT. Translated, it gives CASSYPQMDTQYF. V and J are TRBV7-2 and TRBJ2-3; D uncertain. V was shortened by 4 bases and J by 6 bases, with 11 bases between the two germline ends. The CDR3 extends over 13 amino acids. The V gene's germline CDR1 is SGHTA and CDR2 FQGNSA.

This clonotype has only a few counts. The rearrangement links TRBV12-3 or TRBV12-4 to TRBJ2-3; 7 bases agree with TRBD2. The CDR3 length is 15 residues. V gave up 6 bases and J gave up 3 bases; unmatched junction bases: 9. In DNA form, the CDR3 reads TGTGCCAGCAGGGGGTGGGAGGGAGGAACAGATACGCAGTATTTT. Translating gives CASRGWEGGTDTQYF.

This clonotype was counted only a few times. The chain is built from TRBV5-1 and TRBJ2-5, with D possibly TRBD2 on 5 matching bases. This CDR3 spans 16 amino acids. Germline lookup yields CDR1 SGHRS and CDR2 YFSETQ. V lost 4 bases, J lost 3 bases, and 19 bases lay in between. CDR3 sequence reads: CASSARAENREETQYF. CDR3 coding DNA: TGCGCCAGCAGCGCGAGGGCAGAGAACCGAGAAGAGACCCAGTACTTC.

The J gene is TRBJ1-4, the V gene TRBV2, with D unresolved. The ends were cut back, 5 bases at V and 8 bases at J, with 12 bases in the middle. Germline CDR1 is SNHLY and CDR2 is FYNNEI. The CDR3 loop spans 13 amino acids. The CDR3 here is CASSRHGIEKLFF. CDR3 DNA: TGTGCCAGCAGTCGTCACGGAATCGAAAAACTGTTTTTT.

This clonotype was seen only a few times. The V call is TRBV6-2 or TRBV6-3, the J call TRBJ2-3, with 7 bases identical to TRBD1. Trimming took 6 bases from V and 2 from J; bases not matched to a gene: 8. Germline V gene sequence: CDR1 MNHEY, CDR2 SVGEGT. The CDR3 extends over 15 amino acids. The CDR3 sequence is CASRNRDSLTDTQYF. CDR3 nucleotides: TGTGCCAGCAGGAACCGGGACAGCCTCACAGATACGCAGTATTTT.

At least ten counts were recorded for this clonotype. This sequence joins TRBV2 and TRBJ1-1, with D perhaps TRBD1 (5 bases). Germline loops: CDR1 SNHLY, CDR2 FYNNEI. This CDR3 contains 15 residues. V lost 7 bases and J lost 1, with 16 bases in between. The CDR3 coding sequence is TGTGCCAGCATGTATCGGGGACGAGGGAACACTGAAGCTTTCTTT. It is translated as CASMYRGRGNTEAFF.

The rearrangement uses TRBV7-9 and TRBJ1-4; 10 nucleotides agree with TRBD1. The CDR3 covers 15 residues. Trimming at V came to 3 bases and at J to 3 bases, leaving 1 base not matched to a gene. From germline, CDR1 is SEHNR and CDR2 FQNEAQ (reference sequence). The CDR3 reads CASSFGQGANEKLFF. The CDR3 DNA reads as TGTGCCAGCAGCTTCGGACAGGGGGCTAATGAAAAACTGTTTTTT.

This clonotype has a handful of counts. The rearrangement links TRBV3-1 to TRBJ1-6, with unresolved D. Trimming took off 3 bases at V and 10 bases at J, with 7 bases between the two ends. This CDR3 is built from 12 residues. Germline CDR1 and CDR2: LGHDT and YNNKEL (reference sequence). The CDR3 spells CASSHTSSPLHF. In DNA form, the CDR3 reads TGTGCCAGCAGCCACACAAGCTCACCCCTCCACTTT.

This clonotype was counted between two and nine times. The chain employs TRBV12-3 or TRBV12-4 and TRBJ2-6, with TRBD1 matching 8 bases. The CDR3 loop spans 22 amino acids. V shed 6 bases, J shed 1 base, and the junction held 23 bases outside the gene matches. The CDR3 DNA reads as TGTGCCAGCAGCACTACTGGATATCACAACCGGGACAGGACGTCTGGGGCCAACGTCCTGACTTTC. Translating it yields CASSTTGYHNRDRTSGANVLTF.

This clonotype was detected ten times or more. The rearrangement joins TRBV29-1 to TRBJ1-6, with D possibly being TRBD1 (5 bases). The CDR3 length is 13 residues. Germline loops: CDR1 SQVTM, CDR2 ANQGSEA. The V and J ends lost 4 bases and 7 bases respectively, with 11 bases between them. Here the CDR3 DNA reads TGCAGCGTTGGGCAGGGCAAAAATTCACCCCTCCACTTT. Its protein product is CSVGQGKNSPLHF. The whole variable domain, filled in from reference TRBV29-1 and TRBJ1-6, reads SAVISQKPSRDICQRGTSLTIQCQVDSQVTMMFWYRQQPGQSLTLIATANQGSEATYESGFVIDKFPISRPNLTFSTLTVSNMSPEDSSIYLCSVGQGKNSPLHFGNGTRLTVT.

This clonotype was detected ten times or more. This chain uses TRBV29-1 with TRBJ1-2; TRBD1 aligns across 9 bases. The CDR3 loop spans 13 amino acids. Germline loops: CDR1 SQVTM, CDR2 ANQGSEA. V lost 8 bases to trimming and J lost 7 bases; unmatched junction nucleotides: 11. CDR3 protein: CSIPGQGGGGYTF. The CDR3 nucleotides are TGCAGCATCCCGGGACAGGGAGGTGGTGGCTACACCTTC.

This clonotype showed up just a few times. The rearrangement joins TRBV18 to TRBJ2-7, with 10 bases fitting TRBD2. J gave up 7 bases and V 2 bases, and 11 bases lay outside the gene matches. The CDR3 consists of 16 residues. Germline loops: CDR1 KGHSH, CDR2 LQKENI. The CDR3 sequence is CASSPEHSGGAGEQYF. The DNA for the CDR3 is TGTGCCAGCTCACCAGAACACAGCGGGGGGGCCGGGGAGCAGTACTTC.

This clonotype came up many times. This chain links TRBV11-2 with TRBJ2-7, with D hard to call. The germline V gene has CDR1 SGHAT and CDR2 FQNNGV. V lost 5 bases to trimming and J lost 6 bases, with 14 bases between them. The CDR3 extends over 13 amino acids. In DNA form, the CDR3 reads TGTGCCAGCAGCGCCGTGGTCAGACCCGAGCAGTACTTC. Translated, it gives CASSAVVRPEQYF.